This T cell receptor (beta chain) emerged from a study of T cells in localized non-small cell lung cancer. The repertoire was sequenced with immunoSEQ multiplex PCR; TCRdb's copy has only in-frame clones and lacks some. The sample yields about 32,000 clones, roughly 86% seen once. On this clone: The antigen remains unidentified.

Study-wide results and limits: Uninvolved adjacent lung had higher T cell clonality than tumor and all other tissues. Of the top 100 tumor clones, median roughly 55 were in adjacent lung, over 25 among its top 100. Sequencing covered just one tumor region, so heterogeneity cannot be ruled out. Greater T cell density in blood accompanied longer overall survival.

This CDR3 is 15 amino acids long. Germline CDR1 is SNHLY and CDR2 is FYNNEI. V shed 5 bases and J shed 1 base, with 12 bases lying between them. This receptor was identified in a woman aged 40-69 years with stage III lung adenocarcinoma. The chain links TRBV2 to TRBJ2-1, with D perhaps assigned TRBD1 or TRBD2 (7 bases each). Material: peripheral blood mononuclear cells, obtained before any cancer treatment. CDR3 residues: CASSRQGGSYNEQFF. CDR3 nucleotide sequence: TGTGCCAGCAGTCGACAGGGAGGGTCCTACAATGAGCAGTTCTTC.